This T cell receptor (beta chain) was identified in a study of cytomegalovirus exposure and HLA in healthy donors. The CDR3 is 14 residues long. The V gene's germline CDR1 is SEHNR and CDR2 FQNEAQ (reference sequence). The germline V and J ends were trimmed by 4 bases and 8 bases, with 14 bases remaining between them. The table lists this clone with a count of one. The PCR made use of 60 Vbeta and 13 Jbeta primers. The table came from immunoSEQ multiplex PCR; TCRdb's copy has only in-frame clones and leaves some out. The sample lists 99,000 or so clones, roughly 79% occurring once. The chain uses TRBV7-9 and TRBJ1-4; no clear D gene. Specimen: PBMCs. This TCR derives from a man in his fifties or sixties in good health and CMV-seropositive. CDR3 bases: TGTGCCAGCAGCTCCTCGGGGTTTGGGGAAAAACTGTTTTTT. This codes for CASSSSGFGEKLFF. The whole variable domain, remainder taken from reference TRBV7-9 and TRBJ1-4, is DTGVSQNPRHKITKRGQNVTFRCDPISEHNRLYWYRQTLGQGPEFLTYFQNEAQLEKSRLLSDRFSAERPKGSFSTLEIQRTEQGDSAMYLCASSSSGFGEKLFFGSGTQLSVL.